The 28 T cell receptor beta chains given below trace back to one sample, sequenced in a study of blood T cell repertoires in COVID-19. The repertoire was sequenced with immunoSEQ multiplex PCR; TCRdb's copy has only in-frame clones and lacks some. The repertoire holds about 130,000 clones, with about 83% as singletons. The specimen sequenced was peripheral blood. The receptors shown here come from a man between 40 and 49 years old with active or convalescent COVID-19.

The DNA for the CDR3 is TGTGCCAGCAGCTTAGGCACAGGGGCCTATGGCTACACCTTC. Its translation: CASSLGTGAYGYTF. V is TRBV7-2 and J is TRBJ1-2; the match to TRBD1 covers 7 bases. V trimming: 1 base; J trimming: 4 bases; junction bases outside the gene matches: 3. The CDR3 has 14 residues. The germline V gene encodes CDR1 SGHTA and CDR2 FQGNSA.

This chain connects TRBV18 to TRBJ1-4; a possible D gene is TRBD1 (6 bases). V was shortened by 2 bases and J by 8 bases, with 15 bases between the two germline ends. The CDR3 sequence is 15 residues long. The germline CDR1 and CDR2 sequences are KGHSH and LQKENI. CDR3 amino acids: CASSPSVGTQEKLFF. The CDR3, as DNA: TGTGCCAGCTCACCATCGGTTGGGACACAGGAAAAACTGTTTTTT.

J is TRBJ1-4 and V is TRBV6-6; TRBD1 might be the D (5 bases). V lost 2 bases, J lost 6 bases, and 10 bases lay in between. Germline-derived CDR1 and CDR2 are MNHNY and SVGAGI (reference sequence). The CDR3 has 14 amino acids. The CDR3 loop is CASSYTGGDEKLFF. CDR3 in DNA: TGTGCCAGCAGTTACACCGGAGGGGATGAAAAACTGTTTTTT.

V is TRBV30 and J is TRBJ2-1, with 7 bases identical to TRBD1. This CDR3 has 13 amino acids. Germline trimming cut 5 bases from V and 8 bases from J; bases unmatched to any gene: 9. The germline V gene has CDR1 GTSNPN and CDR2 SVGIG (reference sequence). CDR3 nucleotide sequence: TGTGCCTGGGCTGGACAGGTCATCGATGAGCAGTTCTTC. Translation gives CAWAGQVIDEQFF.

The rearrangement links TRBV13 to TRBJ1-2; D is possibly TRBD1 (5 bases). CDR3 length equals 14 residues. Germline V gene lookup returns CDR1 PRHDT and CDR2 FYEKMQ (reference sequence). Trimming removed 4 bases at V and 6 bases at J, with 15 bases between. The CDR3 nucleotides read TGTGCCAGCAGCTCGGGCCTTCCGGGGGATGGCTACACCTTC. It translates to CASSSGLPGDGYTF.

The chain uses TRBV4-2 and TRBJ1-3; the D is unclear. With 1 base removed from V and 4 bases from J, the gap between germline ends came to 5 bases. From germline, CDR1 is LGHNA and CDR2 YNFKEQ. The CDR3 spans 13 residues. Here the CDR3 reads CASSQVQGNTIYF. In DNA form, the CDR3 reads TGTGCCAGCAGCCAAGTACAGGGAAACACCATATATTTT.

The CDR3 is CATLRGGFYGYTF. The DNA for the CDR3 is TGTGCCACCCTCCGTGGGGGGTTCTATGGCTACACCTTC. This chain links TRBV6-5 with TRBJ1-2; D may be TRBD1 (5 bases). Deletions cut 10 bases from V and 4 bases from J, with 16 bases between. The CDR3 totals 13 residues. Looked up from germline, CDR1 is MNHEY and CDR2 is SVGAGI.

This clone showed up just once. The CDR3 DNA reads TGTGCCAGCAGTTTATTCCGGGAGCAGTTCTTC. Its translation is CASSLFREQFF. This chain uses TRBV12-3 or TRBV12-4 with TRBJ2-1, with unresolved D. Trimming took 2 bases from V and 10 from J, leaving 6 bases between them. This CDR3 has 11 amino acids.

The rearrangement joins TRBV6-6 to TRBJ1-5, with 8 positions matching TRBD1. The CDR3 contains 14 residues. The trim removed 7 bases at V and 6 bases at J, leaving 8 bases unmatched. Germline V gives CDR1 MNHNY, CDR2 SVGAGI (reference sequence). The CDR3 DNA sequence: TGTGCCAGCATGTCGACAGGGGAGCTTCAGCCCCAGCATTTT. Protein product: CASMSTGELQPQHF.

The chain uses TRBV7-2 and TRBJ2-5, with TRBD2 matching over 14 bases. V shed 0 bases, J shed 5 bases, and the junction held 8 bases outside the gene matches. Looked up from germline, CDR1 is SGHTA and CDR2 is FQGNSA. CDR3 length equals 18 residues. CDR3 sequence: CASSLARLAGGRGETQYF. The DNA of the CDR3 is TGTGCCAGCAGCTTAGCGAGACTAGCGGGGGGGCGAGGGGAGACCCAGTACTTC.

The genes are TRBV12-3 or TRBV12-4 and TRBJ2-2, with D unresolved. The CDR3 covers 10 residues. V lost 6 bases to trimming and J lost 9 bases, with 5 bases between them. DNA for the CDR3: TGTGCCAGCAGCATCCGGGAGCTGTTTTTT. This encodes CASSIRELFF.

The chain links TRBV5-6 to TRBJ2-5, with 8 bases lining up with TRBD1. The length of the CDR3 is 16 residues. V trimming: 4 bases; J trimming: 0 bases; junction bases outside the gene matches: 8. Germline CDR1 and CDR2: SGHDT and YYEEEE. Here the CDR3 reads CASSQAPGQDQETQYF. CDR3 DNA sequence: TGTGCCAGCAGCCAAGCCCCGGGACAGGACCAAGAGACCCAGTACTTC. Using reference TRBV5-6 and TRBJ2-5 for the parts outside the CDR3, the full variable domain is DAGVTQSPTHLIKTRGQQVTLRCSPKSGHDTVSWYQQALGQGPQFIFQYYEEEERQRGNFPDRFSGHQFPNYSSELNVNALLLGDSALYLCASSQAPGQDQETQYFGPGTRLLVL.

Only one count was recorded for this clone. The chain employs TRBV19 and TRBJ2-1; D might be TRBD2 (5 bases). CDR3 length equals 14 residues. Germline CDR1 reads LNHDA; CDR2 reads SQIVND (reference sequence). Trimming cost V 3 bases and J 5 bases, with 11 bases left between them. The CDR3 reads CASSIEDWDNEQFF. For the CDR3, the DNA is TGTGCCAGTAGTATTGAGGACTGGGACAATGAGCAGTTCTTC.

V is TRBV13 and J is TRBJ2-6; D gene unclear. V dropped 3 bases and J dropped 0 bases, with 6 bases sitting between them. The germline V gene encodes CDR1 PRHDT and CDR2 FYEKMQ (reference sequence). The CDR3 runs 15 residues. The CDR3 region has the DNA TGTGCCAGCAGCTTCGACAACTCTGGGGCCAACGTCCTGACTTTC. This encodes CASSFDNSGANVLTF. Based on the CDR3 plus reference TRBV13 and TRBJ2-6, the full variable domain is AAGVIQSPRHLIKEKRETATLKCYPIPRHDTVYWYQQGPGQDPQFLISFYEKMQSDKGSIPDRFSAQQFSDYHSELNMSSLELGDSALYFCASSFDNSGANVLTFGAGSRLTVL.

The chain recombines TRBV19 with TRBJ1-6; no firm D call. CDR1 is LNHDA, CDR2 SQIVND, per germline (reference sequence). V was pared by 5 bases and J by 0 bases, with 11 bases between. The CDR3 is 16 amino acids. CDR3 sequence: CASSADGSSYNSPLHF. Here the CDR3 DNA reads TGTGCCAGTAGTGCGGATGGTTCCTCCTATAATTCACCCCTCCACTTT.

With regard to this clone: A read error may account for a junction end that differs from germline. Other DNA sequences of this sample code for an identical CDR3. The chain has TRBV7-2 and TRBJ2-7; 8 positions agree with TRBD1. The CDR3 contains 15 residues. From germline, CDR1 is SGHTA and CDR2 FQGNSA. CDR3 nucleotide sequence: TGTGCCAGCAGCTCCTTGGACAGGGTGGGGCACGAGCAATACTTC. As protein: CASSSLDRVGHEQYF.

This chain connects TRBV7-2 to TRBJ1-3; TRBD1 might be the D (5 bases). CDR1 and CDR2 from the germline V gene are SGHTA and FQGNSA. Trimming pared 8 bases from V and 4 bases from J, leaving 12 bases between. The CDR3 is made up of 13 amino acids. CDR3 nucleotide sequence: TGTGCCAGCTCAGGGTCCGCAGGAAACACCATATATTTT. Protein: CASSGSAGNTIYF. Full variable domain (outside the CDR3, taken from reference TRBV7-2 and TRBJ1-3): GAGVSQSPSNKVTEKGKDVELRCDPISGHTALYWYRQSLGQGLEFLIYFQGNSAPDKSGLPSDRFSAERTGGSVSTLTIQRTQQEDSAVYLCASSGSAGNTIYFGEGSWLTVV.

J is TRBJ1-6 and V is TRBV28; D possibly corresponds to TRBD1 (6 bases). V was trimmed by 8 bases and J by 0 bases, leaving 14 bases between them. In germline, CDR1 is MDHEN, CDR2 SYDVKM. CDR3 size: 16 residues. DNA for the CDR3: TGTGCCAGCCAAGACAGGCGGAGCTCCTATAATTCACCCCTCCACTTT. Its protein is CASQDRRSSYNSPLHF.

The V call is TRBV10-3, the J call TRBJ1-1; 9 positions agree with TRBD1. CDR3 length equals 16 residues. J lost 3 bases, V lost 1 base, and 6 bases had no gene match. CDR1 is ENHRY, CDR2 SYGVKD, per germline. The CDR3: CAISEFRDREDTEAFF. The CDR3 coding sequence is TGTGCCATCAGTGAGTTCCGGGACAGGGAGGACACTGAAGCTTTCTTT.

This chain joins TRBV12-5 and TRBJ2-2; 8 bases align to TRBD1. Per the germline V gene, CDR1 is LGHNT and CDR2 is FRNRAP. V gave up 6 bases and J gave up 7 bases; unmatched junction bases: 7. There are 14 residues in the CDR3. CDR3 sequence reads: CASGNRGTIGELFF. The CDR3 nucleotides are TGTGCTAGTGGCAACAGGGGGACGATCGGGGAGCTGTTTTTT.

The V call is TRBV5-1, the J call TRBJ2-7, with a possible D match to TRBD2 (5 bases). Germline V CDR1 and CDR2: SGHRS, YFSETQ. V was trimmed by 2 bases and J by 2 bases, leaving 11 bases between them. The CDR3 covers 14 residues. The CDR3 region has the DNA TGCGCCAGCAGCTTCTCGGGGTTCACCTACGAGCAGTACTTC. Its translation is CASSFSGFTYEQYF.

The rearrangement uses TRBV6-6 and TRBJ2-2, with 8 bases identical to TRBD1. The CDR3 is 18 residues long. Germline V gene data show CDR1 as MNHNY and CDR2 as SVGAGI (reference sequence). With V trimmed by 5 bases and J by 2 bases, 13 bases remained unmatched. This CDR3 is CASSHGGQGAQNTGELFF. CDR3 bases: TGTGCCAGCAGTCACGGTGGGCAGGGGGCCCAAAACACCGGGGAGCTGTTTTTT.

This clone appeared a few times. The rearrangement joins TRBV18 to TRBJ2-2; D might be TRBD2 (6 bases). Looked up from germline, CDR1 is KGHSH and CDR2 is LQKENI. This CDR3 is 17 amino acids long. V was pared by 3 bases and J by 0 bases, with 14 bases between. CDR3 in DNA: TGTGCCAGCTCACCGGGGGGACTTCCGGCGAACACCGGGGAGCTGTTTTTT. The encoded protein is CASSPGGLPANTGELFF.

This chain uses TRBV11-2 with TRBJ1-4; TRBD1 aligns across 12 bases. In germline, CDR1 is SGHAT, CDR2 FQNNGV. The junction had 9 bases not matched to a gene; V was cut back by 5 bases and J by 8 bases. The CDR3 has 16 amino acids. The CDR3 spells CASSRGDRGLMEKLFF. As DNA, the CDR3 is TGTGCCAGCAGCCGAGGGGACAGGGGGCTGATGGAAAAACTGTTTTTT.

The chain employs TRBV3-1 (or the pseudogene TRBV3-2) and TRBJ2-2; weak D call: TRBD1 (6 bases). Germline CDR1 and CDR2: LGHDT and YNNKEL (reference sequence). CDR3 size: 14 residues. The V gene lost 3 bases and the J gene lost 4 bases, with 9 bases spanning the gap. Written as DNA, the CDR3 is TGTGCCAGCAGCCAGGGACACCTCACCGGGGAGCTGTTTTTT. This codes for CASSQGHLTGELFF.

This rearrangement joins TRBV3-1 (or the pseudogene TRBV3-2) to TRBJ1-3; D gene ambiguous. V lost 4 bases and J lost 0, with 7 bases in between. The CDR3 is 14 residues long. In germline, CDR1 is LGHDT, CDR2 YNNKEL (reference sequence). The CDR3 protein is CASSPSGSGNTIYF. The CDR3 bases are TGTGCCAGCAGCCCTAGCGGCTCTGGAAACACCATATATTTT.

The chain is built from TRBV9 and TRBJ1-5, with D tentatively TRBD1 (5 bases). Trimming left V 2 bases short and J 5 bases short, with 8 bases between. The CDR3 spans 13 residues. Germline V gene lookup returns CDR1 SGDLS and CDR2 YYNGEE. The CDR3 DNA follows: TGTGCCAGCAGCGTGGACAACGATCAGCCCCAGCATTTT. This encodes CASSVDNDQPQHF.

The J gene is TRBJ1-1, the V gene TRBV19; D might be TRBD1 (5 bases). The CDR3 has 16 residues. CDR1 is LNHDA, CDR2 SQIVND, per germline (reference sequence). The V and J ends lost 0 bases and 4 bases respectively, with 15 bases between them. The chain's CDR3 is CASSIDPKGRPTEAFF. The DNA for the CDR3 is TGTGCCAGTAGTATAGACCCGAAGGGGCGGCCCACTGAAGCTTTCTTT.